These 13 T cell receptor beta chains originate from one sample sequenced in a study of cytomegalovirus exposure and HLA in healthy donors. The study ran its PCR with 60 Vbeta and 13 Jbeta primers. Method: immunoSEQ multiplex PCR; TCRdb's copy keeps in-frame clones and lacks some. The data show nearly 95,000 clones, roughly 8.2% seen once. Source material: PBMCs. These receptors came from a man aged 45-65 years in good health and CMV-seronegative.

This clone was seen more than once but under ten times. V usage is TRBV10-1 and J usage is TRBJ1-4; 12 nucleotides agree with TRBD1. Germline V gene sequence: CDR1 WNHNN, CDR2 SYGVQD (reference sequence). The CDR3 is made up of 15 amino acids. With V trimmed by 6 bases and J by 8 bases, 7 bases remained unmatched. CDR3 in DNA: TGCGCCAGCAGCACGGGACAGGGGGCAAACGAAAAACTGTTTTTT. This translates into CASSTGQGANEKLFF.

The rearrangement links TRBV30 to TRBJ1-5, with D possibly matching TRBD1 (5 bases). V was trimmed by 2 bases and J by 5 bases, leaving 10 bases between them. Germline V lookup: CDR1 GTSNPN, CDR2 SVGIG (reference sequence). CDR3 length: 13 amino acids. In DNA, the CDR3 is TGTGCCTGGAGTTATACCAGGGATCAGCCCCAGCATTTT. The encoded protein is CAWSYTRDQPQHF.

This clone was counted only a few times. The gene calls are TRBV28 and TRBJ1-1; TRBD1 matches 10 bases. Germline V gives CDR1 MDHEN, CDR2 SYDVKM. The CDR3 is 13 amino acids. V gave up 5 bases and J gave up 12 bases; unmatched junction bases: 9. In DNA form, the CDR3 reads TGTGCCAGCAGTCCGGGACAGGGGAAATGGACTTTCTTT. As protein: CASSPGQGKWTFF. Together with reference TRBV28 and TRBJ1-1, the CDR3 gives the full variable domain: DVKVTQSSRYLVKRTGEKVFLECVQDMDHENMFWYRQDPGLGLRLIYFSYDVKMKEKGDIPEGYSVSREKKERFSLILESASTNQTSMYLCASSPGQGKWTFFGQGTRLTVV.

This clone showed up just a few times. This rearrangement joins TRBV5-6 to TRBJ2-7; 8 bases are shared with TRBD2. V dropped 3 bases and J dropped 1; count of bases not matched to a gene: 6. Germline V gene sequence: CDR1 SGHDT, CDR2 YYEEEE. This CDR3 has 15 amino acids. For the CDR3, the DNA is TGTGCCAGCAGCTGGGGTGCGGGAGGATCCTACGAGCAGTACTTC. Amino acid sequence: CASSWGAGGSYEQYF.

J is TRBJ2-5 and V is TRBV5-1, with D possibly TRBD1 on 6 matching bases. Deletions cut 2 bases from V and 1 base from J, with 15 bases between. There are 16 residues in the CDR3. Germline V gene lookup returns CDR1 SGHRS and CDR2 YFSETQ. The CDR3 loop is CASSFGQPKFQETQYF. In DNA, the CDR3 is TGCGCCAGCAGCTTCGGACAGCCGAAGTTCCAAGAGACCCAGTACTTC.

With regard to this clone: Mismatch with germline at one junction end may stem from a read error. This chain uses TRBV7-2 with TRBJ2-5; 7 bases map to TRBD2. CDR3 size: 15 residues. CDR1 SGHTA and CDR2 FQGNSA come from the germline V gene. The CDR3 DNA is TGTGCCAGCAGCTTAGGGGGACTAAACCTAGAGGCCCAGTACTTC. It translates to CASSLGGLNLEAQYF.

This chain joins TRBV7-3 and TRBJ2-1; TRBD2 agrees at 12 bases. V trimming: 5 bases; J trimming: 4 bases; junction bases outside the gene matches: 9. Germline V gene lookup returns CDR1 SGHTA and CDR2 FQGTGA. This CDR3 region has 17 residues. In DNA form, the CDR3 reads TGTGCCAGCAGCCTAAGAGGAGGACTAGCGGGGTACAATGAGCAGTTCTTC. Protein sequence: CASSLRGGLAGYNEQFF.

The V call is TRBV6-5, the J call TRBJ2-7; D is perhaps TRBD2 (5 bases). The CDR3 totals 15 residues. Trimming shortened V by 6 bases and J by 5 bases, and 20 bases separated the two germline ends. Germline CDR1 and CDR2: MNHEY and SVGAGI. The CDR3 region is CASRPPGIEGHEQYF. The CDR3 bases are TGTGCCAGCAGGCCACCGGGAATCGAAGGGCACGAGCAGTACTTC.

V is TRBV19 and J is TRBJ1-1; TRBD1 agrees at 9 bases. The CDR3 runs 14 residues. Unmatched junction bases numbered 4, after V lost 3 bases and J lost 5 bases. Germline V lookup: CDR1 LNHDA, CDR2 SQIVND (reference sequence). The CDR3 here is CASSIGTGLTEAFF. The CDR3, as DNA: TGTGCCAGTAGTATCGGGACAGGGCTAACTGAAGCTTTCTTT.

This clone was counted a few times. This sequence joins TRBV18 and TRBJ1-6; 9 nucleotides agree with TRBD1. There are 18 residues in the CDR3. V trimming: 3 bases; J trimming: 6 bases; junction bases outside the gene matches: 12. CDR1 KGHSH and CDR2 LQKENI come from the germline V gene. Here the CDR3 reads CASSPQMSTGGSNSPLHF. CDR3 DNA sequence: TGTGCCAGCTCACCCCAAATGTCGACAGGGGGTTCTAATTCACCCCTCCACTTT.

This chain connects TRBV7-2 to TRBJ2-5, with 7 bases matching TRBD2. Germline V gene sequence: CDR1 SGHTA, CDR2 FQGNSA. Losses at the gene ends were 2 bases for V and 5 bases for J; bases not matched to a gene: 11. The CDR3 is 16 residues long. CDR3 nucleotides: TGTGCCAGCAGCTTACGAGGGGCCGTTAGCGGGGAGACCCAGTACTTC. It codes for CASSLRGAVSGETQYF.

The J gene is TRBJ2-7, the V gene TRBV7-9, with TRBD2 matching over 8 bases. J gave up 9 bases and V 6 bases, and 13 bases lay outside the gene matches. CDR3 length: 14 residues. Germline values: CDR1 SEHNR, CDR2 FQNEAQ (reference sequence). CDR3 DNA sequence: TGTGCCAGCAGTAATAGCGGGAACTTACACGCGCAGTACTTC. Protein product: CASSNSGNLHAQYF.

This chain links TRBV6-5 with TRBJ2-2; TRBD1 matches at 8 bases. The CDR3 is 16 amino acids. V dropped 2 bases and J dropped 3; count of bases not matched to a gene: 5. Germline assignment: CDR1 MNHEY and CDR2 SVGAGI. CDR3 DNA sequence: TGTGCCAGCAGTTACCCCACAGGGGGGTACACCGGGGAGCTGTTTTTT. Translating gives CASSYPTGGYTGELFF.